Following are 29 T cell receptor beta chains from one sample sequenced in a study of cytomegalovirus exposure and HLA in healthy donors. The primer mix had 60 Vbeta and 13 Jbeta primers. TCRdb's table, derived via immunoSEQ multiplex PCR, lists solely in-frame clones and lacks some. The repertoire holds around 150,000 clones, with around three quarters as singletons. Material for sequencing was PBMCs. All receptors derive from a man aged 35-49 years in good health and CMV-seronegative.

The sample holds one count of this clone. The V call is TRBV5-1, the J call TRBJ1-2; D may be TRBD1 (6 bases). The length of the CDR3 is 16 residues. V shed 5 bases and J shed 6 bases, with 23 bases lying between them. Looked up from germline, CDR1 is SGHRS and CDR2 is YFSETQ. This CDR3 is CASRLRGTGHNDGYTF. The CDR3 DNA is TGCGCCAGCAGGTTGAGAGGCACAGGGCACAATGATGGCTACACCTTC.

This clone was detected only once. V gene TRBV27 combines with J gene TRBJ1-2, with D maybe TRBD1 (5 bases). Trimming cost V 5 bases and J 8 bases, with 15 bases left between them. Germline V lookup: CDR1 MNHEY, CDR2 SMNVEV (reference sequence). The CDR3 covers 13 residues. The CDR3 here is CASSLKGDRGYTF. Written as DNA, the CDR3 is TGTGCCAGCAGTCTAAAAGGGGATAGGGGCTACACCTTC.

The DNA for the CDR3 is TGTGCCAGCAGCGCCGGGACTAGCGGGAGTTATGAGCAGTTCTTC. It yields the protein CASSAGTSGSYEQFF. The chain couples TRBV7-6 to TRBJ2-1; TRBD2 matches 14 bases. V lost 5 bases to trimming and J lost 8 bases; unmatched junction nucleotides: 5. The length of the CDR3 is 15 residues. Germline V gives CDR1 SGHVS, CDR2 FNYEAQ.

This chain connects TRBV7-9 to TRBJ2-7; 7 bases align to TRBD1. The J segment lost 6 bases and the V segment lost 1 base, leaving 9 bases of the junction unmatched. CDR1 SEHNR and CDR2 FQNEAQ come from the germline V gene (reference sequence). CDR3 length: 15 amino acids. The CDR3 region is CASSLGGQVGLEQYF. In nucleotides, the CDR3 is TGTGCCAGCAGCTTAGGCGGACAGGTCGGTCTCGAGCAGTACTTC.

This clone showed up just a few times. The chain has TRBV6-6 and TRBJ1-1; 7 bases map to TRBD1. CDR1 and CDR2 (germline): MNHNY, SVGAGI (reference sequence). Trimming took 6 bases from V and 10 from J; bases not matched to a gene: 11. The CDR3 extends over 13 amino acids. The CDR3 spells CASSTLDRVGAFF. DNA of the CDR3: TGTGCCAGCAGCACCCTCGACAGGGTTGGAGCTTTCTTT.

The chain uses TRBV21-1 and TRBJ1-2; the tabulated D call, TRBD1, remains unverified against the DNA. TRBV21-1 is labeled a pseudogene. The CDR3 length is 15 residues. The DNA for the CDR3 is TGTGCCAGCAGCACCACAGGGCTAGCTAACTATGGCTACACCTTC. Translating gives CASSTTGLANYGYTF.

This chain uses TRBV5-6 with TRBJ2-5, with D perhaps TRBD1 (6 bases). The tail of the sequence fits TRBJ2-7 better, so the J call may be wrong. Germline V gene sequence: CDR1 SGHDT, CDR2 YYEEEE. The CDR3 consists of 14 residues. The CDR3 DNA reads TGTGCCAGCAGCTGGACAGTGACCTCCTACGAGCAGTACTTC. This translates into CASSWTVTSYEQYF.

V and J are TRBV7-8 and TRBJ2-7, with 8 positions matching TRBD1. In germline, CDR1 is SGHVS, CDR2 FQNEAQ. The V segment lost 2 bases and the J segment 3 bases; nucleotides outside the gene matches: 6. CDR3 length equals 15 residues. CDR3 DNA: TGTGCCAGCAGCTTAACGGCAGGGGGCTACTACGAGCAGTACTTC. Translated, it gives CASSLTAGGYYEQYF.

This clone showed up just once. The CDR3 region is CASSGTSGGGYEQFF. The CDR3 coding sequence is TGTGCCAGCAGTGGGACTAGCGGAGGGGGCTATGAGCAGTTCTTC. The chain uses TRBV6-1 and TRBJ2-1; 10 nucleotides line up with TRBD2. This CDR3 comprises 15 residues. Trimming at V came to 4 bases and at J to 8 bases, leaving 8 bases not matched to a gene. The germline gives CDR1 MNHNS, CDR2 SASEGT.

This chain uses TRBV6-5 with TRBJ2-7, with D possibly being TRBD1 (5 bases). The length of the CDR3 is 13 residues. Germline loops: CDR1 MNHEY, CDR2 SVGAGI. Trimming cost V 6 bases and J 2 bases, with 11 bases left between them. In nucleotides, the CDR3 is TGTGCCAGCAGCAGGACCAGGGCCTACGAGCAGTACTTC. Protein: CASSRTRAYEQYF.

This clone showed up just a few times. This sequence joins TRBV25-1 and TRBJ1-1; perhaps TRBD1 as D (5 bases). The ends were cut back, 6 bases at V and 0 bases at J, with 11 bases in the middle. Germline V lookup: CDR1 MGHDK, CDR2 SYGVNS. This CDR3 spans 14 amino acids. This chain's CDR3 is CASRDTDLNTEAFF. As DNA, the CDR3 is TGTGCCAGCAGGGACACTGACCTGAACACTGAAGCTTTCTTT.

The V and J genes are TRBV11-3 and TRBJ2-7; D may be TRBD1 (7 bases). With 5 bases removed from V and 2 bases from J, the gap between germline ends came to 13 bases. CDR1 SGHNT and CDR2 YENEEA come from the germline V gene. The CDR3 extends over 14 amino acids. The CDR3 coding sequence is TGTGCCAGCAGCCGTCAGGGGGGCCCCTACGAGCAGTACTTC. The encoded protein is CASSRQGGPYEQYF.

The V gene is TRBV27, the J gene TRBJ1-2; D is undetermined. V was trimmed by 5 bases and J by 2 bases, leaving 18 bases between them. The CDR3 covers 16 residues. Germline V gives CDR1 MNHEY, CDR2 SMNVEV (reference sequence). CDR3 sequence reads: CASSPHAGSENYGYTF. CDR3 nucleotides: TGTGCCAGCAGTCCCCATGCCGGCAGCGAAAACTATGGCTACACCTTC.

The CDR3 DNA reads TGCAGCGCCCTTGAGGTGGGACACTACCTCGGTGGCTACACCTTC. Amino acid sequence: CSALEVGHYLGGYTF. V usage is TRBV29-1 and J usage is TRBJ1-2; TRBD1 might be the D (6 bases). The CDR3 totals 15 residues. V lost 7 bases and J lost 7, with 25 bases in between. Germline V gives CDR1 SQVTM, CDR2 ANQGSEA. The whole variable domain, remainder taken from reference TRBV29-1 and TRBJ1-2, is SAVISQKPSRDICQRGTSLTIQCQVDSQVTMMFWYRQQPGQSLTLIATANQGSEATYESGFVIDKFPISRPNLTFSTLTVSNMSPEDSSIYLCSALEVGHYLGGYTFGSGTRLTVV.

The rearrangement links TRBV7-9 to TRBJ2-7; perhaps TRBD1 as D (5 bases). V shed 5 bases and J shed 4 bases, with 12 bases lying between them. The germline V gene encodes CDR1 SEHNR and CDR2 FQNEAQ (reference sequence). The CDR3 loop spans 13 amino acids. The DNA for the CDR3 is TGTGCCAGCAGCACGACAGAATCATACGAGCAGTACTTC. It specifies CASSTTESYEQYF. The complete variable domain, with remaining parts taken from reference TRBV7-9 and TRBJ2-7, reads DTGVSQNPRHKITKRGQNVTFRCDPISEHNRLYWYRQTLGQGPEFLTYFQNEAQLEKSRLLSDRFSAERPKGSFSTLEIQRTEQGDSAMYLCASSTTESYEQYFGPGTRLTVT.

This clone showed up just a few times. The gene calls are TRBV6-1 and TRBJ2-7, with 11 bases that match TRBD1. Per the germline V gene, CDR1 is MNHNS and CDR2 is SASEGT. Losses at the gene ends were 8 bases for V and 7 bases for J; bases not matched to a gene: 10. This CDR3 spans 14 amino acids. CDR3 in DNA: TGTGCCAGCCTACCCGGACAGGGGGCGAGGGAGCAGTACTTC. Protein sequence: CASLPGQGAREQYF.

V gene TRBV5-1 combines with J gene TRBJ2-1; TRBD1 agrees at 8 bases. There are 15 residues in the CDR3. Germline CDR1 reads SGHRS; CDR2 reads YFSETQ. Losses at the gene ends were 4 bases for V and 0 bases for J; bases not matched to a gene: 3. CDR3 in amino acids: CASSPGTGSYNEQFF. CDR3 bases: TGCGCCAGCAGCCCCGGGACAGGCTCCTACAATGAGCAGTTCTTC. Based on the CDR3 plus reference TRBV5-1 and TRBJ2-1, the full variable domain is KAGVTQTPRYLIKTRGQQVTLSCSPISGHRSVSWYQQTPGQGLQFLFEYFSETQRNKGNFPGRFSGRQFSNSRSEMNVSTLELGDSALYLCASSPGTGSYNEQFFGPGTRLTVL.

The chain employs TRBV10-1 and TRBJ1-1; D is unclear. The V and J ends lost 6 bases and 0 bases respectively, with 8 bases between them. Germline CDR1 is WNHNN and CDR2 is SYGVQD (reference sequence). The CDR3 contains 13 residues. The CDR3 DNA is TGCGCCAGCAGGGTCAGGATGAACACTGAAGCTTTCTTT. Residues: CASRVRMNTEAFF.

This sequence joins TRBV4-1 and TRBJ1-4; D perhaps matches TRBD1 (5 bases). Germline V gives CDR1 MGHRA, CDR2 YSYEKL. The CDR3 has 17 residues. V lost 4 bases and J lost 4, with 19 bases in between. The CDR3 DNA sequence: TGCGCCAGCAGCCCGTCAGATCTCCGACAGATTAATGAAAAACTGTTTTTT. As protein: CASSPSDLRQINEKLFF.

The chain uses TRBV18 and TRBJ2-5; D is possibly TRBD2 (6 bases). The CDR3 is 15 residues long. Germline lookup yields CDR1 KGHSH and CDR2 LQKENI. Trimming pared 2 bases from V and 5 bases from J, leaving 15 bases between. This CDR3 is CASSPTETSWETQYF. CDR3 DNA: TGTGCCAGCTCACCAACCGAAACTAGCTGGGAGACCCAGTACTTC. The full variable domain, in which reference TRBV18 and TRBJ2-5 provide the parts outside the CDR3, is NAGVMQNPRHLVRRRGQEARLRCSPMKGHSHVYWYRQLPEEGLKFMVYLQKENIIDESGMPKERFSAEFPKEGPSILRIQQVVRGDSAAYFCASSPTETSWETQYFGPGTRLLVL.

The genes are TRBV4-2 and TRBJ2-2; 15 nucleotides line up with TRBD2. The germline V gene has CDR1 LGHNA and CDR2 YNFKEQ. The CDR3 is 17 amino acids. The junction had 1 base not matched to a gene; V was cut back by 1 base and J by 4 bases. CDR3 sequence reads: CASSQGGLAGGTGELFF. The CDR3 nucleotides are TGTGCCAGCAGCCAAGGGGGACTAGCGGGAGGCACCGGGGAGCTGTTTTTT.

This clone was seen a handful of times. J is TRBJ1-4 and V is TRBV19; TRBD1 might be the D (6 bases). The CDR3 has 13 amino acids. V was trimmed by 7 bases and J by 6 bases, leaving 12 bases between them. Germline assignment: CDR1 LNHDA and CDR2 SQIVND (reference sequence). This CDR3 is CASTLGQYEKLFF. The DNA of the CDR3 is TGTGCCAGTACGCTTGGACAGTATGAAAAACTGTTTTTT.

The chain is built from TRBV14 and TRBJ2-5, with no clear D. Germline CDR1 SGHDN, CDR2 FVKESK. There are 15 residues in the CDR3. The V end lost 4 bases, the J end lost 5 bases, and 17 bases lay between the germline ends. CDR3 sequence: CASSPRGPARETQYF. DNA of the CDR3: TGTGCCAGCAGCCCCCGCGGTCCAGCGCGGGAGACCCAGTACTTC.

This chain uses TRBV30 with TRBJ2-3, with 9 bases that match TRBD1. V was clipped by 7 bases and J by 3 bases; unmatched bases: 8. CDR1 is GTSNPN, CDR2 SVGIG, per germline (reference sequence). The CDR3 runs to 14 residues. CDR3 residues: CASSPGTGTDTQYF. The DNA for the CDR3 is TGTGCCTCCTCCCCCGGGACAGGGACAGATACGCAGTATTTT.

V and J are TRBV29-1 and TRBJ2-1, with 11 bases fitting TRBD2. The length of the CDR3 is 15 residues. CDR1 is SQVTM, CDR2 ANQGSEA, per germline. V gave up 0 bases and J gave up 6 bases; unmatched junction bases: 4. CDR3 loop: CSVEEPGLAVNEQFF. The CDR3 nucleotides read TGCAGCGTTGAAGAGCCGGGACTAGCGGTCAATGAGCAGTTCTTC.

V usage is TRBV29-1 and J usage is TRBJ2-5, with 8 bases matching TRBD1. The germline V gene has CDR1 SQVTM and CDR2 ANQGSEA. V lost 7 bases and J lost 1; bases outside the gene matches: 2. There are 12 residues in the CDR3. The CDR3 spells CSAGTGQETQYF. The CDR3 bases are TGCAGCGCCGGGACAGGCCAAGAGACCCAGTACTTC.

This chain uses TRBV7-9 with TRBJ1-4; TRBD1 might be the D (6 bases). Trimming took 5 bases from V and 0 from J, leaving 13 bases between them. CDR1 is SEHNR, CDR2 FQNEAQ, per germline (reference sequence). The CDR3 spans 16 residues. The CDR3 nucleotides read TGTGCCAGCAGCGGGGGAGGGGGGACAACTAATGAAAAACTGTTTTTT. It translates to CASSGGGGTTNEKLFF.

The CDR3 here is CASSQDRTGRQPQHF. CDR3 bases: TGTGCCAGCAGCCAAGACCGGACAGGGAGGCAGCCCCAGCATTTT. The chain couples TRBV4-2 to TRBJ1-5; TRBD1 matches 8 bases. The CDR3 sequence is 15 residues long. With V trimmed by 0 bases and J by 7 bases, 5 bases remained unmatched. Per the germline V gene, CDR1 is LGHNA and CDR2 is YNFKEQ.

This chain joins TRBV7-9 and TRBJ2-5; 7 bases line up with TRBD1. CDR1 and CDR2 (germline): SEHNR, FQNEAQ (reference sequence). This CDR3 has 16 residues. V lost 8 bases, J lost 4 bases, and 16 bases stayed unmatched. The DNA for the CDR3 is TGTGCCAGCCAAAAGCTAAGGGGGCGGACCACAGAGACCCAGTACTTC. It specifies CASQKLRGRTTETQYF.